The 26 T cell receptor beta chains below were found in one sample sequenced in a study of cytotoxic CD8 clonotypes in ibrutinib-treated CLL. Produced via immunoSEQ multiplex PCR; TCRdb's table is partial and in-frame only. This sample carries under 200,000 clones, roughly 77% of them seen once, and the ten largest clones take roughly 2%. Source: PBMCs, taken after 12 months of ibrutinib treatment. The receptors stem from a human donor with chronic lymphocytic leukemia.

J is TRBJ2-2 and V is TRBV14; no definite D call. The CDR3 totals 13 residues. CDR1 is SGHDN, CDR2 FVKESK, per germline. V gave up 6 bases and J gave up 3 bases, with 8 bases separating them. The CDR3 spells CASSPAHTGELFF. The CDR3 DNA is TGTGCCAGCAGTCCTGCGCACACCGGGGAGCTGTTTTTT. Full variable domain (remainder filled in from reference TRBV14 and TRBJ2-2): EAGVTQFPSHSVIEKGQTVTLRCDPISGHDNLYWYRRVMGKEIKFLLHFVKESKQDESGMPNNRFLAERTGGTYSTLKVQPAELEDSGVYFCASSPAHTGELFFGEGSRLTVL.

The rearrangement links TRBV5-1 to TRBJ1-1, with unresolved D. Trimming cost V 0 bases and J 2 bases, with 8 bases left between them. The CDR3 has 14 residues. Germline V CDR1 and CDR2: SGHRS, YFSETQ. This CDR3 is CASSLGPTNTEAFF. In nucleotides, the CDR3 is TGCGCCAGCAGCTTGGGACCGACAAACACTGAAGCTTTCTTT.

The chain combines TRBV5-8 with TRBJ2-3, with no clear D. Trimming took off 4 bases at V and 6 bases at J, with 12 bases between the two ends. In germline, CDR1 is SGHTS, CDR2 YDEGEE. This CDR3 spans 13 amino acids. This chain's CDR3 is CASSALVGDTQYF. CDR3 DNA sequence: TGTGCCAGCAGCGCGCTGGTAGGGGATACGCAGTATTTT.

This clone was seen just once. The chain carries TRBV29-1 and TRBJ2-3; D is ambiguous. V shed 5 bases and J shed 1 base, with 7 bases lying between them. Germline CDR1 reads SQVTM; CDR2 reads ANQGSEA. The CDR3 sequence is 12 residues long. CDR3 sequence (DNA): TGCAGCGTTTACACCGGCACAGATACGCAGTATTTT. Its translation: CSVYTGTDTQYF.

The V gene is TRBV5-6, the J gene TRBJ2-7, with D perhaps being TRBD1 or TRBD2 (6 bases each). The CDR3 spans 13 residues. V was cut by 1 base and J by 6 bases, with 11 bases left in between. Germline CDR1 SGHDT, CDR2 YYEEEE. In DNA, the CDR3 is TGTGCCAGCAGCTTGTGGGGGGCCGGCGAGCAGTACTTC. As protein: CASSLWGAGEQYF.

This clone was seen just once. The V call is TRBV6-1, the J call TRBJ1-2; TRBD1 is a possible D gene (6 bases). Trimming stripped 5 bases from V and 6 bases from J, with 10 bases between. The CDR3 has 12 residues. Germline V gene sequence: CDR1 MNHNS, CDR2 SASEGT. The CDR3 DNA reads as TGTGCCAGCAGTTCCACAGGGAATGGCTACACCTTC. It yields the protein CASSSTGNGYTF.

The J gene is TRBJ1-3, the V gene TRBV19; D unclear. This CDR3 contains 13 residues. Trimming removed 3 bases from V and 9 bases from J, with 12 bases in between. Germline values: CDR1 LNHDA, CDR2 SQIVND (reference sequence). In DNA form, the CDR3 reads TGTGCCAGTAGTATGTCTTCCACTCCCACCATATATTTT. Translating it yields CASSMSSTPTIYF. Complete variable domain (other parts from reference TRBV19 and TRBJ1-3): DGGITQSPKYLFRKEGQNVTLSCEQNLNHDAMYWYRQDPGQGLRLIYYSQIVNDFQKGDIAEGYSVSREKKESFPLTVTSAQKNPTAFYLCASSMSSTPTIYFGEGSWLTVV.

This chain connects TRBV7-9 to TRBJ1-1, with TRBD1 matching over 8 bases. Germline V CDR1 and CDR2: SEHNR, FQNEAQ (reference sequence). After removal of 5 bases from V and 0 bases from J, the junction contained 2 bases not matched to a gene. The length of the CDR3 is 14 residues. The CDR3: CASSLTGVNTEAFF. The CDR3 DNA follows: TGTGCCAGCAGCCTGACAGGGGTGAACACTGAAGCTTTCTTT.

The V gene is TRBV15, the J gene TRBJ1-2, with 7 bases identical to TRBD1. CDR1 is LNHNV and CDR2 is YYDKDF in the germline V gene (reference sequence). With V trimmed by 5 bases and J by 2 bases, 8 bases remained unmatched. The CDR3 totals 15 residues. Here the CDR3 DNA reads TGTGCCACCAGCGCAGGGGGGGGCCGGAACTATGGCTACACCTTC. It is translated as CATSAGGGRNYGYTF.

This chain links TRBV7-8 with TRBJ1-5; perhaps TRBD1 as D (5 bases). CDR1 SGHVS and CDR2 FQNEAQ come from the germline V gene. The CDR3 extends over 14 amino acids. V lost 6 bases to trimming and J lost 0 bases, with 9 bases between them. This CDR3 is CASRLGASNQPQHF. DNA of the CDR3: TGTGCCAGCAGACTAGGGGCTAGCAATCAGCCCCAGCATTTT.

The chain employs TRBV19 and TRBJ1-2, with 10 bases matching TRBD1. The CDR3 is 17 amino acids. J gave up 3 bases and V 9 bases, and 16 bases lay outside the gene matches. Per germline, CDR1 LNHDA and CDR2 SQIVND (reference sequence). The CDR3 reads CARRIRLQTGGHYGYTF. CDR3 DNA sequence: TGTGCCAGGCGAATAAGACTTCAGACAGGGGGCCACTATGGCTACACCTTC.

In its sample, this clone was seen once. The CDR3 coding sequence is TGTGCCAGTGGGGACAGGGGGTTTTCAGGGAACATTCAGTACTTC. Protein sequence: CASGDRGFSGNIQYF. This sequence joins TRBV19 and TRBJ2-4; TRBD1 matches 11 bases. The germline gives CDR1 LNHDA, CDR2 SQIVND (reference sequence). Trimming cost V 8 bases and J 7 bases; bases outside gene matches: 10. There are 15 residues in the CDR3.

This sequence joins TRBV19 and TRBJ2-3; possible D gene TRBD2, 5 bases. This CDR3 spans 14 amino acids. Germline assignment: CDR1 LNHDA and CDR2 SQIVND (reference sequence). Trimming removed 10 bases at V and 5 bases at J, with 19 bases between. For the CDR3, the DNA is TGTGCCACATCGCAGGCTAGCAGCGGAGATACGCAGTATTTT. This translates into CATSQASSGDTQYF.

This clone was observed once. CDR3 DNA sequence: TGTGCCAGCAGCCGGGGACAGGGGCCCCCCTACAATGAGCAGTTCTTC. It is translated as CASSRGQGPPYNEQFF. The chain combines TRBV14 with TRBJ2-1; TRBD1 matches at 10 bases. V shed 4 bases and J 2 bases; nucleotides not matched to a gene: 5. Looked up from germline, CDR1 is SGHDN and CDR2 is FVKESK. The length of the CDR3 is 16 residues.

This clone was seen only once. V and J are TRBV7-9 and TRBJ2-3; D might be TRBD1 or TRBD2, each matching 5 bases. V was trimmed by 11 bases and J by 4 bases, leaving 13 bases between them. CDR3 size: 12 residues. In germline, CDR1 is SEHNR, CDR2 FQNEAQ (reference sequence). The CDR3 nucleotides read TGTGCCGCTCGGGACGATTCAGATACGCAGTATTTT. It is translated as CAARDDSDTQYF.

The V and J genes are TRBV28 and TRBJ2-1, with 10 bases that match TRBD1. This CDR3 spans 15 amino acids. After removal of 5 bases from V and 7 bases from J, the junction contained 8 bases not matched to a gene. Looked up from germline, CDR1 is MDHEN and CDR2 is SYDVKM. Here the CDR3 reads CASSPSGQGKNEQFF. CDR3 DNA sequence: TGTGCCAGCAGTCCTTCGGGACAGGGGAAAAATGAGCAGTTCTTC.

J is TRBJ1-3 and V is TRBV28, with a tentative D call TRBD1 (5 bases). Trimming removed 6 bases at V and 0 bases at J, with 15 bases between. The CDR3 has 16 residues. Germline-derived CDR1 and CDR2 are MDHEN and SYDVKM. Written as DNA, the CDR3 is TGTGCCAGCAGACTTGGGACGGGGCACTCTGGAAACACCATATATTTT. Amino acids: CASRLGTGHSGNTIYF.

V is TRBV9 and J is TRBJ2-1; TRBD2 matches 12 bases. The CDR3 totals 15 residues. V lost 5 bases and J lost 7; bases outside the gene matches: 7. Germline loops: CDR1 SGDLS, CDR2 YYNGEE. The CDR3 DNA sequence: TGTGCCAGCAGTCAGACTAGCGGGAGTAGGAATGAGCAGTTCTTC. It encodes CASSQTSGSRNEQFF. Filled out from reference TRBV9 and TRBJ2-1, the complete variable domain reads DSGVTQTPKHLITATGQRVTLRCSPRSGDLSVYWYQQSLDQGLQFLIQYYNGEERAKGNILERFSAQQFPDLHSELNLSSLELGDSALYFCASSQTSGSRNEQFFGPGTRLTVL.

The chain links TRBV4-2 to TRBJ1-5; tentative D call: TRBD1 (6 bases). V lost 6 bases and J 3 bases, leaving 12 bases between the germline ends. CDR3 length: 14 amino acids. Germline V gene lookup returns CDR1 LGHNA and CDR2 YNFKEQ. CDR3 in DNA: TGTGCCAGCAGAGGTCCAGGGGTCAATCAGCCCCAGCATTTT. Encoded protein: CASRGPGVNQPQHF.

The J gene is TRBJ2-2, the V gene TRBV29-1; TRBD1 might be the D (6 bases). The germline CDR1 and CDR2 sequences are SQVTM and ANQGSEA. This CDR3 has 14 amino acids. Deletions cut 6 bases from V and 4 bases from J, with 15 bases between. Here the CDR3 reads CSVSGELGTGELFF. The CDR3 DNA sequence: TGCAGCGTGTCAGGGGAGTTGGGCACCGGGGAGCTGTTTTTT.

The count of this clone is one. This chain connects TRBV28 to TRBJ2-1; D not certain. Per the germline V gene, CDR1 is MDHEN and CDR2 is SYDVKM. The CDR3 runs to 13 residues. Trimming pared 1 base from V and 4 bases from J, leaving 5 bases between. The CDR3 sequence: CASSLFRYNEQFF. DNA for the CDR3: TGTGCCAGCAGTTTATTTAGATACAATGAGCAGTTCTTC.

The J gene is TRBJ2-5, the V gene TRBV2; D may match TRBD1 or TRBD2 (5 bases each). This CDR3 has 15 amino acids. Per the germline V gene, CDR1 is SNHLY and CDR2 is FYNNEI. Trimming took 6 bases from V and 8 from J, leaving 22 bases between them. The CDR3 DNA sequence: TGTGCCAGCAGCCCTGAGGGGACCTTAATCGTCACCCAGTACTTC. Its protein product is CASSPEGTLIVTQYF.

This clone occurred once. V is TRBV4-3 and J is TRBJ2-7; the D gene is possibly TRBD1 (5 bases). Trimming stripped 0 bases from V and 5 bases from J, with 17 bases between. This CDR3 contains 16 residues. CDR1 and CDR2 (germline): LGHNA, YSLEER. The CDR3 coding sequence is TGCGCCAGCAGCCAAGATCGATCGTTTTGGGGCCACGAGCAGTACTTC. This codes for CASSQDRSFWGHEQYF.

This chain uses TRBV7-2 with TRBJ1-1; TRBD1 matches at 7 bases. The CDR3 extends over 15 amino acids. V lost 5 bases, J lost 5 bases, and 11 bases stayed unmatched. CDR1 SGHTA and CDR2 FQGNSA come from the germline V gene. CDR3 sequence: CASSTRTGVATEAFF. The CDR3 DNA is TGTGCCAGCAGCACCAGAACAGGGGTTGCAACTGAAGCTTTCTTT.

The chain couples TRBV29-1 to TRBJ1-1; 9 nucleotides align to TRBD1. Germline loops: CDR1 SQVTM, CDR2 ANQGSEA. The CDR3 is made up of 18 amino acids. The V segment lost 7 bases and the J segment 2 bases; nucleotides outside the gene matches: 20. CDR3 sequence reads: CSAVLPLRTGDRNTEAFF. The CDR3 DNA follows: TGCAGCGCCGTCCTACCCCTCCGGACAGGGGATCGAAACACTGAAGCTTTCTTT.

The chain has TRBV27 and TRBJ1-3; the D is unclear. Germline V lookup: CDR1 MNHEY, CDR2 SMNVEV (reference sequence). There are 11 residues in the CDR3. Trimming shortened V by 8 bases and J by 2 bases, and 4 bases separated the two germline ends. The CDR3 DNA sequence: TGTGCCAGCGGTGCTGGAAACACCATATATTTT. It is translated as CASGAGNTIYF.